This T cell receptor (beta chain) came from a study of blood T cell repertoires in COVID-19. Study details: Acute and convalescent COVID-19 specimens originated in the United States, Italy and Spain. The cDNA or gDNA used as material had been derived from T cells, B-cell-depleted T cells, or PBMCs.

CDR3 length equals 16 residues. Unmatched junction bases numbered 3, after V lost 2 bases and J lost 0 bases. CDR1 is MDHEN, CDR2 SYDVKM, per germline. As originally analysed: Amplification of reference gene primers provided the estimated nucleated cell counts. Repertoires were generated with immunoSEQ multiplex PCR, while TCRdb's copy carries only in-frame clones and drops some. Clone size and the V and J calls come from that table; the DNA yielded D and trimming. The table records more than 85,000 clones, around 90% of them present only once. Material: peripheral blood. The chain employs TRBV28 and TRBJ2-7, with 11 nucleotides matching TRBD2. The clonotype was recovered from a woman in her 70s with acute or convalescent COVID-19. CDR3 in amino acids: CASSLSTSGSSYEQYF. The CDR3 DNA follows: TGTGCCAGCAGTTTAAGCACTAGCGGGAGCTCCTACGAGCAGTACTTC.